This is a list of T cell receptor beta chains from one sample in a study of TIL therapy for anti-PD-1-resistant metastatic lung cancer. This table comes from immunoSEQ multiplex PCR, and its TCRdb copy is limited to in-frame clones, with some not included. The sample lists 95,000 or so clones, less than 70% occurring once. The sample here was tumor tissue, taken at baseline. These receptors all stem from a person aged 25-80 years with non-small cell lung cancer. The CDR3 runs from the conserved cysteine through the conserved F or W. A D gene is named only where the DNA matches it firmly. The size field is filled for only some rows; it gives once, few, many or a size class.

>TRBJ2-1|TRBV10-3|.|once
TGTGCCATCAGTGGCGGTAGTCTCGAGCAGTTCTTC
CAISGGSLEQFF
>TRBJ2-3|TRBV6-6|.|once
TGTGCCAGCAGTTTGGCAGTGGGGGCAGATACGCAGTATTTT
CASSLAVGADTQYF
>TRBJ2-7|TRBV7-6|TRBD2|.
TGTGCCAGCAGCTCAGCGGTAGCGGGGATCTCCTACGAGCAGTACTTC
CASSSAVAGISYEQYF
>TRBJ1-6|TRBV2|.|.
TGTGCCAGCTCGAGGACGGGGGGTGGCTCCTATAATTCACCCCTCCACTTT
CASSRTGGGSYNSPLHF
>TRBJ2-5|TRBV29-1|.|.
TGCAGCGTTGAAGGGGGGCTAGGAGAGACCCAGTACTTC
CSVEGGLGETQYF
>TRBJ1-4|TRBV18|.|few
TGTGCCAGCTCCCCGACTTCGTCTAATGAAAAACTGTTTTTT
CASSPTSSNEKLFF
>TRBJ2-7|TRBV2|TRBD2|.
TGTGCCAGCAGCCTAGGGACTAGCGTTTTTCAGTACTTC
CASSLGTSVFQYF
>TRBJ2-7|TRBV28|TRBD2|.
TGTGCCAGCAGTTTTGGGGGCGGGAGGTCCTACGAGCAGTACTTC
CASSFGGGRSYEQYF
>TRBJ2-1|TRBV7-2|.|.
TGTGCCAGCAGCCCCCCCGGGAGCGCTTACAATGAGCAGTTCTTC
CASSPPGSAYNEQFF
>TRBJ2-7|TRBV21-1|.|.
TGTGCCAGCAGCAACGACTTCCAGCGACTCTACGAGCAGTACTTC
CASSNDFQRLYEQYF
>TRBJ2-1|TRBV11-1|TRBD1|.
TGTGCCAGCAGCTTAGGACAGGGGGTCGGGGAGCAGTTCTTC
CASSLGQGVGEQFF
>TRBJ2-1|TRBV5-1|TRBD2|.
TGCGCCAGCAGCTTTTTTCGATTAGGTACTAGCGGGAGCTACAATGAGCAGTTCTTC
CASSFFRLGTSGSYNEQFF
>TRBJ1-2|TRBV27|.|.
TGTGCCAGCAAGACAGTAGGGACCTGGGGAAACTATGGCTACACCTTC
CASKTVGTWGNYGYTF
>TRBJ2-2|TRBV7-6|TRBD2|few
TGTGCCAGCAGAAGACGGACTAGCGGGGAAGGGGAGCTGTTTTTT
CASRRRTSGEGELFF
>TRBJ2-3|TRBV6-5|.|.
TGTGCCAGCAGTAGAACAGCAGATACGCAGTATTTT
CASSRTADTQYF
>TRBJ2-2|TRBV19|.|few
TGTGCCAGTAGTCGGACCGGTCTGAACACCGGGGAGCTGTTTTTT
CASSRTGLNTGELFF
>TRBJ2-5|TRBV6-2/TRBV6-3|.|.
TGTGCCAGCAGTTACTATGCGCGGGGCCAAGAGACCCAGTACTTC
CASSYYARGQETQYF
>TRBJ2-4|TRBV19|.|.
TGTGCCAGTAGTATAGTTCCCGGGGAGATTGGAAACATTCAGTACTTC
CASSIVPGEIGNIQYF
>TRBJ2-7|TRBV27|.|once
TGTGCCAGCAGTTTTAACGGCCCGGGGTACGACGAGCAGTACTTC
CASSFNGPGYDEQYF
>TRBJ2-5|TRBV5-1|.|once
TGCGCCAGCAGCTTGGAAGAGACCCAGTACTTC
CASSLEETQYF
>TRBJ1-2|TRBV10-3|TRBD1|few
TGTGCCATCAGAGACAGGGATGATGGCTACACCTTC
CAIRDRDDGYTF
>TRBJ1-2|TRBV19|.|.
TGTGCCAGTAGTTATAAGGAAGCCTATGGCTACACCTTC
CASSYKEAYGYTF